The 8 T cell receptor delta chains reported below all come from one sample, sequenced in a study of Vδ1+ human thymocytes. Overall study findings and caveats: Thymic TRG and TRD repertoires appeared highly polyclonal, with Gaussian CDR3 length distributions.

The template was reverse-transcribed extracted RNA. CDR3 amplicons came from multiplex PCR with pooled V-gene forward and constant-region reverse primers. TCRdb reran clone calling via CATT on the multiplex PCR reads. In the table there are about 75,000 delta-chain clones, around 35% of which are singletons. Which antigens these TCRs recognize remains unknown. The sequencing sample was made of Vdelta1+ gamma-delta thymocytes from the thymus. Documented subset: FACS-sorted CD3+ TCRalphabeta- TCRVdelta1+ TCRVdelta2- thymocytes. The receptors were gathered from a boy less than two years old who had congenital heart surgery.

This clone was found a few times. This sequence joins TRDV1 and TRDJ1; TRDD3 is a possible D gene (6 bases). The CDR3 is 18 residues long. Germline loops: CDR1 TSWWSYY, CDR2 QGS. V lost 3 bases, J lost 0 bases, and 20 bases lay in between. Here the CDR3 DNA reads TGTGCTCTTGGGGATCATCTAGGCTGGGGATTGTACACCGATAAACTCATCTTT. Its protein product is CALGDHLGWGLYTDKLIF.

The J gene is TRDJ1, the V gene TRDV2; TRDD3 matches 9 bases. The CDR3 consists of 14 residues. Germline V gene data show CDR1 as GEAIGNYY and CDR2 as EKD. The V segment lost 7 bases and the J segment 0 bases; nucleotides outside the gene matches: 5. CDR3 residues: CAWTGGTYTDKLIF. The DNA of the CDR3 is TGTGCCTGGACTGGGGGAACCTACACCGATAAACTCATCTTT.

V gene TRDV1 combines with J gene TRDJ1; 12 bases agree with TRDD3. The V gene's germline CDR1 is TSWWSYY and CDR2 QGS. The CDR3 is 22 residues long. V lost 4 bases, J lost 1 base, and 22 bases stayed unmatched. The CDR3 DNA follows: TGTGCTCTTGGGGGGAGAGCCTTCCTACGTTTGCTGGGGGATACGAGCACCGATAAACTCATCTTT. It yields the protein CALGGRAFLRLLGDTSTDKLIF.

The table lists this clone with a few counts. V is TRDV1 and J is TRDJ1; TRDD3 matches 11 bases. There are 19 residues in the CDR3. V lost 4 bases and J lost 3; bases outside the gene matches: 16. Germline V gene lookup returns CDR1 TSWWSYY and CDR2 QGS. The chain's CDR3 is CALGVFSGYWGIGADKLIF. In nucleotides, the CDR3 is TGTGCTCTTGGGGTGTTCTCCGGGTACTGGGGGATAGGAGCCGATAAACTCATCTTT.

The chain has TRDV1 and TRDJ1; perhaps TRDD2 as D (6 bases). The CDR3 sequence is 21 residues long. V was shortened by 2 bases and J by 3 bases, with 31 bases between the two germline ends. Looked up from germline, CDR1 is TSWWSYY and CDR2 is QGS. The CDR3 DNA is TGTGCTCTTGGGGAAAGGGGCCTTCCCATAAAACTTTACCAGGGGCCCGATAAACTCATCTTT. This codes for CALGERGLPIKLYQGPDKLIF.

The gene calls are TRDV1 and TRDJ1, with TRDD2 identical over 7 bases. V shed 3 bases and J 1 base; nucleotides not matched to a gene: 20. The CDR3 loop spans 20 amino acids. The germline V gene has CDR1 TSWWSYY and CDR2 QGS. The CDR3 here is CALGETFLLQHRTPTDKLIF. The CDR3 nucleotides are TGTGCTCTTGGGGAGACATTCCTACTTCAACATCGAACTCCCACCGATAAACTCATCTTT.

This chain links TRDV1 with TRDJ3; TRDD3 agrees at 8 bases. The germline V gene encodes CDR1 TSWWSYY and CDR2 QGS. The CDR3 consists of 23 residues. V lost 1 base, J lost 0 bases, and 17 bases stayed unmatched. The CDR3 reads CALGEPRTYRGYPGSWDTRQMFF. The CDR3 DNA follows: TGTGCTCTTGGGGAACCTCGGACCTACAGGGGATACCCGGGCTCCTGGGACACCCGACAGATGTTTTTC.

Only a few counts were recorded for this clone. The chain carries TRDV1 and TRDJ1; either TRDD2 or TRDD3 may fit D (6 bases each). This CDR3 has 18 residues. The V and J ends lost 0 bases and 2 bases respectively, with 19 bases between them. Germline CDR1 reads TSWWSYY; CDR2 reads QGS. The CDR3 DNA follows: TGTGCTCTTGGGGAACTGCATCCTACGATGCTGGGGACCGATAAACTCATCTTT. Protein product: CALGELHPTMLGTDKLIF.